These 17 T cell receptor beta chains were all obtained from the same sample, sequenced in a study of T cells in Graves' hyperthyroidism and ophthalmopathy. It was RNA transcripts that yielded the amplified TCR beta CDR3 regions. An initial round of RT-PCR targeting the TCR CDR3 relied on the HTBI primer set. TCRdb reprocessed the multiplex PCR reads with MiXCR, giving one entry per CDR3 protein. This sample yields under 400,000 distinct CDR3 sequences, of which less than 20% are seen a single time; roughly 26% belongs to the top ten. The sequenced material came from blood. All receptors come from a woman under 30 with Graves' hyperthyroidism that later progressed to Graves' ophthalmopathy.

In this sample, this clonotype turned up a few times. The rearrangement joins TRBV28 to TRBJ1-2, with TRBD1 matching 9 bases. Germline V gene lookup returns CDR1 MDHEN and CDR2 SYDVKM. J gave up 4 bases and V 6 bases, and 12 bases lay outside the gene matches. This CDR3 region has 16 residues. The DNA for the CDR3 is TGTGCCAGCAGACTGCCCACCGGGACAGGGCTCTATGGCTACACCTTC. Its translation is CASRLPTGTGLYGYTF.

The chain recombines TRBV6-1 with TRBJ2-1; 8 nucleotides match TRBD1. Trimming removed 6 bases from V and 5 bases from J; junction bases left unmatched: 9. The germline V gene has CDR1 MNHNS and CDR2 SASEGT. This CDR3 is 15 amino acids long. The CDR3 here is CASSPLGDRNNEQFF. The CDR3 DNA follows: TGTGCCAGCAGCCCACTGGGGGACAGGAACAATGAGCAGTTCTTC.

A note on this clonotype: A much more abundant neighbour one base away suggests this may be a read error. The CDR3 DNA sequence: TGTGCCAGCGGCCTCGAACCTCAACACTATGGCTACACCTTC. Amino acid sequence: CASGLEPQHYGYTF. The V gene is TRBV7-8, the J gene TRBJ1-2, with D unresolved. The CDR3 contains 14 residues. V shed 8 bases and J shed 3 bases, with 16 bases lying between them. Germline CDR1 and CDR2: SGHVS and FQNEAQ.

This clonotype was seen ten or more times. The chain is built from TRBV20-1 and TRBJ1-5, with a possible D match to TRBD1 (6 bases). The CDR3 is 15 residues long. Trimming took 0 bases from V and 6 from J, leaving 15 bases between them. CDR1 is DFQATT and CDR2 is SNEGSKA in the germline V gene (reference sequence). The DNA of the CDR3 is TGCAGTGCTAGAGATCCTAACAGGGTGTTTCAGCCCCAGCATTTT. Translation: CSARDPNRVFQPQHF.

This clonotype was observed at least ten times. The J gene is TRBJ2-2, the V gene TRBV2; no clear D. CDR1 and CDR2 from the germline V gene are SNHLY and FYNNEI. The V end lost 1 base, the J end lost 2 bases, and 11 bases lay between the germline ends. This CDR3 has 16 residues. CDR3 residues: CASSEVSRRNTGELFF. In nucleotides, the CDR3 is TGTGCCAGCAGTGAAGTGAGCAGGAGAAACACCGGGGAGCTGTTTTTT.

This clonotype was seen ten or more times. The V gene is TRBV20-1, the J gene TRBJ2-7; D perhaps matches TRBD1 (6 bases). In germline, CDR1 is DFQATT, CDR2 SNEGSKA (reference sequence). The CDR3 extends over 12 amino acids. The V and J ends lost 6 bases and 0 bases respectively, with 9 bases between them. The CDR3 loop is CSATGSSYEQYF. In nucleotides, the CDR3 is TGCAGTGCCACAGGGAGCTCCTACGAGCAGTACTTC.

The CDR3 DNA sequence: TGTGCCAGTAGCAGGGTAGGGGGCGCGTCCACAGATACGCAGTATTTT. Translation gives CASSRVGGASTDTQYF. V usage is TRBV19 and J usage is TRBJ2-3, with 7 bases fitting TRBD1. The germline V gene has CDR1 LNHDA and CDR2 SQIVND (reference sequence). The CDR3 extends over 16 amino acids. Trimming removed 6 bases from V and 2 bases from J; junction bases left unmatched: 11.

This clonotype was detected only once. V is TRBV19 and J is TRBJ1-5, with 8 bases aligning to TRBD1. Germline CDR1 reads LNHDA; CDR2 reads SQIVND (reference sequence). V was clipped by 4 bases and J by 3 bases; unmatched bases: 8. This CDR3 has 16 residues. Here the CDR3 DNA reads TGTGCCAGTAGTAGCCATGGGACAGGCTTCAATCAGCCCCAGCATTTT. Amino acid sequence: CASSSHGTGFNQPQHF.

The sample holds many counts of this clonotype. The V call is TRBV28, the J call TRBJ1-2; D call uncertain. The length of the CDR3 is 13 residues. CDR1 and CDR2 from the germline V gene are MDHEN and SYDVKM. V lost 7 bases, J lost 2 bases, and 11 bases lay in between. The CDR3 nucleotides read TGTGCCAGCATAGGTGTGCTGAACTATGGCTACACCTTC. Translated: CASIGVLNYGYTF.

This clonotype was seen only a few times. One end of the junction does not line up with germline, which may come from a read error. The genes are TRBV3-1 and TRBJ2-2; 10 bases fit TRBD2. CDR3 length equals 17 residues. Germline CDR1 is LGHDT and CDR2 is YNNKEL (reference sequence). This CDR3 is CAGSQDIAGGPGGELFF. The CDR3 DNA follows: TGTGCCGGCAGCCAAGATATAGCGGGAGGCCCCGGCGGGGAGCTGTTTTTT.

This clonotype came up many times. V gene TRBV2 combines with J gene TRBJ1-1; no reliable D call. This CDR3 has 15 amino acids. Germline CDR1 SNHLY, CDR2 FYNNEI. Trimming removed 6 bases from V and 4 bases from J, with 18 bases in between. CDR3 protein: CASSVDRAIPTEAFF. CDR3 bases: TGTGCCAGCAGCGTAGACCGTGCAATCCCCACTGAAGCTTTCTTT. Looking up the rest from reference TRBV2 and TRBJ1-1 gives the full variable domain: EPEVTQTPSHQVTQMGQEVILRCVPISNHLYFYWYRQILGQKVEFLVSFYNNEISEKSEIFDDQFSVERPDGSNFTLKIRSTKLEDSAMYFCASSVDRAIPTEAFFGQGTRLTVV.

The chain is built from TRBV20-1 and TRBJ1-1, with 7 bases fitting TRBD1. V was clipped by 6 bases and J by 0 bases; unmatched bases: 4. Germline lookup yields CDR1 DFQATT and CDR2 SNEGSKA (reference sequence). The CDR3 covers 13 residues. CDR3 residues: CSARQGMNTEAFF. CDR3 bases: TGCAGTGCGAGACAGGGTATGAACACTGAAGCTTTCTTT.

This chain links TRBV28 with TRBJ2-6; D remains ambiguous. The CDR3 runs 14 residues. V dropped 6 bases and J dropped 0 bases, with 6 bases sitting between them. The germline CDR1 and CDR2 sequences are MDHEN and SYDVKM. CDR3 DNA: TGTGCCAGCAGGTTCAGCTCTGGGGCCAACGTCCTGACTTTC. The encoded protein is CASRFSSGANVLTF.

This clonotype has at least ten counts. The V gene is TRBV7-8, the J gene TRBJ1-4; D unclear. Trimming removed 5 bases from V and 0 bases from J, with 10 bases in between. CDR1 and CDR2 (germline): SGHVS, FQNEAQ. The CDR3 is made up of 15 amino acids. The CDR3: CASSLNTATNEKLFF. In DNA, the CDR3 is TGTGCCAGCAGCCTGAACACAGCAACTAATGAAAAACTGTTTTTT.

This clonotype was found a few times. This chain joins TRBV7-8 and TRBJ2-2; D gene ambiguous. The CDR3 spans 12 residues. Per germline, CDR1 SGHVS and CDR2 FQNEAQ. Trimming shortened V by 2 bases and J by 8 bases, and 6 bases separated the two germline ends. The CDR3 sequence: CASSLPWGELFF. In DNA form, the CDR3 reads TGTGCCAGCAGCTTACCGTGGGGGGAGCTGTTTTTT.

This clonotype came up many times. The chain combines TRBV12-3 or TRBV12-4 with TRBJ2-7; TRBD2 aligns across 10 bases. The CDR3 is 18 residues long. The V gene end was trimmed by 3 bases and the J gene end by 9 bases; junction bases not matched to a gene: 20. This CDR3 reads CASSFSVLAGEPPAGQYF. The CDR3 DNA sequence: TGTGCCAGCAGTTTCAGCGTGCTAGCGGGAGAACCTCCGGCGGGGCAGTACTTC.

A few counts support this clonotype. In DNA, the CDR3 is TGCGCCAGCAGCCCGAACCATGACTTGAACACCGGGGAGCTGTTTTTT. Amino acids: CASSPNHDLNTGELFF. The chain employs TRBV5-1 and TRBJ2-2; D is uncertain. Germline-derived CDR1 and CDR2 are SGHRS and YFSETQ. V lost 4 bases to trimming and J lost 1 base, with 14 bases between them. The CDR3 totals 16 residues.